The clone carrying this T cell receptor beta chain was detected many times. Its matching antigen is unknown. This sample was included in a study of T-cell reconstitution after alpha-beta-depleted transplantation in children. Study results and caveats: Reports say that about two months after transplant, the alpha-beta T cells came out of several hundred graft clones that had expanded. In some patients, recipient T cells and intrathymic progenitors surviving conditioning explained high day-60 diversity. One year after transplant, T-cell counts and diversity came mostly from newly produced T cells.

This sample's TCRbeta library carried unique molecular identifier barcodes. TCRdb re-analysed the PCR reads in MiXCR, keeping a single row per CDR3 protein. The repertoire holds about 420,000 distinct CDR3 sequences, about 17% seen once, with 29% in the top ten. Germline V CDR1 and CDR2: DFQATT, SNEGSKA (reference sequence). The CDR3 sequence is 15 residues long. V lost 0 bases, J lost 2 bases, and 11 bases lay in between. The sequences come from PBMCs, mostly from graft donor cells, collected 360 days after TCRalphabeta/CD19-depleted stem cell transplant. The TCR was taken from a boy under two years old who had a stem cell transplant for Wiskott-Aldrich syndrome, so the T cells may come from the graft donor. The V gene is TRBV20-1, the J gene TRBJ2-1; a weak D match, TRBD2 (6 bases). CDR3 in amino acids: CSARDWRAPYNEQFF. The CDR3 DNA sequence: TGCAGTGCTAGAGATTGGAGGGCACCCTACAATGAGCAGTTCTTC.